Below are 27 T cell receptor beta chains sequenced from a single sample in a study of blood T cell repertoires in COVID-19 (dated by TCRdb to between 2020 and 2021). Libraries were prepared through the immunoSEQ multiplex PCR assay. The table was pulled from immuneACCESS by TCRdb, which kept in-frame rearrangements only. Such tables lose some clones; where checked, under half of the loss comes from unresolved V genes, and the rest has no known cause. In this sample the table shows approximately 300,000 clones, about 90% of which occur a single time. Around 2.2% of the sample is taken by the ten largest. The sample comprised peripheral blood. These TCRs come from a woman between 45 and 65 years old who had recovered from COVID-19.

This chain uses TRBV27 with TRBJ2-1; 14 bases fit TRBD2. The V gene end was trimmed by 0 bases and the J gene end by 9 bases; junction bases not matched to a gene: 4. This CDR3 is built from 16 residues. CDR1 is MNHEY and CDR2 is SMNVEV in the germline V gene (reference sequence). The CDR3 protein is CASSLSTSGRAAEQFF. CDR3 DNA sequence: TGTGCCAGCAGTTTATCGACTAGCGGGAGGGCCGCTGAGCAGTTCTTC.

This chain links TRBV30 with TRBJ2-2; 9 bases align to TRBD1. The germline V gene encodes CDR1 GTSNPN and CDR2 SVGIG (reference sequence). This CDR3 has 14 amino acids. J was trimmed by 1 base and V by 3 bases; bases with no gene match: 0. The CDR3 spells CAWRGQGNTGELFF. DNA of the CDR3: TGTGCCTGGAGGGGACAGGGGAACACCGGGGAGCTGTTTTTT.

V gene TRBV28 combines with J gene TRBJ1-2; 8 nucleotides align to TRBD1. The germline CDR1 and CDR2 sequences are MDHEN and SYDVKM. This CDR3 is built from 15 residues. V lost 6 bases and J lost 0; bases outside the gene matches: 6. The CDR3 protein is CASSPRGLPNYGYTF. CDR3 in DNA: TGTGCCAGCAGCCCCAGGGGGCTACCTAACTATGGCTACACCTTC.

The gene calls are TRBV7-8 and TRBJ2-7; 10 bases are shared with TRBD2. Germline CDR1 reads SGHVS; CDR2 reads FQNEAQ. The V segment lost 1 base and the J segment 2 bases; nucleotides outside the gene matches: 5. The CDR3 is made up of 16 amino acids. CDR3: CASSLGTSGEAYEQYF. The CDR3 DNA follows: TGTGCCAGCAGCTTAGGGACTAGCGGAGAGGCCTACGAGCAGTACTTC.

The chain combines TRBV6-1 with TRBJ1-2, with 11 bases lining up with TRBD1. The CDR3 consists of 14 residues. CDR1 is MNHNS, CDR2 SASEGT, per germline. V lost 6 bases, J lost 8 bases, and 8 bases stayed unmatched. Here the CDR3 reads CASSGGQGATGYTF. The CDR3 DNA reads TGTGCCAGCAGCGGCGGACAGGGGGCGACGGGCTACACCTTC.

The chain joins TRBV28 to TRBJ2-3; D is uncertain. V was shortened by 7 bases and J by 6 bases, with 8 bases between the two germline ends. The CDR3 runs 11 residues. CDR1 and CDR2 from the germline V gene are MDHEN and SYDVKM. CDR3 sequence (DNA): TGTGCCAGCAAACGTGAGGATACGCAGTATTTT. It yields the protein CASKREDTQYF.

This chain joins TRBV20-1 and TRBJ2-5; 14 bases are a match to TRBD2. CDR1 is DFQATT, CDR2 SNEGSKA, per germline (reference sequence). CDR3 length: 17 residues. V lost 3 bases and J lost 5; bases outside the gene matches: 11. CDR3 in DNA: TGCAGTGCTAGTTCCCCTGGGACTAGCGGGGGTTGGGAGACCCAGTACTTC. The encoded protein is CSASSPGTSGGWETQYF.

The J gene is TRBJ2-3, the V gene TRBV14; the match to TRBD1 covers 10 bases. Germline V gene sequence: CDR1 SGHDN, CDR2 FVKESK. The CDR3 loop spans 15 amino acids. The V segment lost 2 bases and the J segment 6 bases; nucleotides outside the gene matches: 5. The CDR3 loop is CASSQRTGGKDTQYF. CDR3 sequence (DNA): TGTGCCAGCAGCCAACGGACAGGGGGAAAGGATACGCAGTATTTT. Drawing the rest from reference TRBV14 and TRBJ2-3, the complete variable domain is EAGVTQFPSHSVIEKGQTVTLRCDPISGHDNLYWYRRVMGKEIKFLLHFVKESKQDESGMPNNRFLAERTGGTYSTLKVQPAELEDSGVYFCASSQRTGGKDTQYFGPGTRLTVL.

This chain joins TRBV7-9 and TRBJ1-1; D is unclear. CDR1 is SEHNR and CDR2 is FQNEAQ in the germline V gene (reference sequence). The length of the CDR3 is 13 residues. Deletions cut 1 base from V and 3 bases from J, with 6 bases between. CDR3 region: CASSLVEDTEAFF. The CDR3 nucleotides read TGTGCCAGCAGCTTAGTCGAGGACACTGAAGCTTTCTTT.

This clone was seen only a few times. Other DNA variants within this sample encode the same CDR3. The chain couples TRBV5-1 to TRBJ2-7, with 9 positions matching TRBD1. Germline loops: CDR1 SGHRS, CDR2 YFSETQ. The CDR3 covers 14 residues. The ends lost 4 bases at V and 3 bases at J; junction bases unmatched: 5. The CDR3 DNA reads TGCGCCAGCAGCACGACAGGGGGGGACTACGAGCAGTACTTC. It encodes CASSTTGGDYEQYF.

This chain joins TRBV7-2 and TRBJ1-2, with 7 bases that match TRBD1. The CDR3 has 17 residues. From germline, CDR1 is SGHTA and CDR2 FQGNSA. The V gene end was trimmed by 2 bases and the J gene end by 4 bases; junction bases not matched to a gene: 13. DNA of the CDR3: TGTGCCAGCAGCTTACGAGGAGGTAGACAGGGAAGCTATGGCTACACCTTC. Translating gives CASSLRGGRQGSYGYTF. Drawing the rest from reference TRBV7-2 and TRBJ1-2, the complete variable domain is GAGVSQSPSNKVTEKGKDVELRCDPISGHTALYWYRQSLGQGLEFLIYFQGNSAPDKSGLPSDRFSAERTGGSVSTLTIQRTQQEDSAVYLCASSLRGGRQGSYGYTFGSGTRLTVV.

The V and J genes are TRBV7-2 and TRBJ1-1; 7 positions match TRBD1. V shed 5 bases, J shed 3 bases, and the junction held 6 bases outside the gene matches. Germline CDR1 is SGHTA and CDR2 is FQGNSA. The CDR3 is 14 residues long. The DNA for the CDR3 is TGTGCCAGCAGCCGTAATCAGGGGGACACTGAAGCTTTCTTT. Its protein product is CASSRNQGDTEAFF.

The chain recombines TRBV4-1 with TRBJ2-7; D possibly corresponds to TRBD1 (5 bases). Trimming stripped 1 base from V and 3 bases from J, with 16 bases between. The CDR3 consists of 16 residues. CDR1 and CDR2 (germline): MGHRA, YSYEKL. The chain's CDR3 is CASSQVPQGIVYEQYF. The DNA of the CDR3 is TGCGCCAGCAGCCAAGTCCCGCAGGGAATTGTCTACGAGCAGTACTTC.

This sequence joins TRBV5-4 and TRBJ2-7; 9 bases match TRBD1. The CDR3 sequence is 14 residues long. J was trimmed by 6 bases and V by 4 bases; bases with no gene match: 8. Per germline, CDR1 SGHNT and CDR2 YYREEE (reference sequence). DNA of the CDR3: TGTGCCAGCAGCCCCTGGGACAGGGTAGGCGAGCAGTACTTC. Protein product: CASSPWDRVGEQYF.

V usage is TRBV18 and J usage is TRBJ2-1; 10 bases line up with TRBD2. Germline V lookup: CDR1 KGHSH, CDR2 LQKENI. The CDR3 is made up of 17 amino acids. V was clipped by 2 bases and J by 5 bases; unmatched bases: 9. Here the CDR3 reads CASSPFSRTSGDNEQFF. CDR3 sequence (DNA): TGTGCCAGCTCACCATTTTCCCGGACTAGCGGTGACAATGAGCAGTTCTTC.

This clone was observed a handful of times. The chain joins TRBV10-3 to TRBJ2-1; TRBD2 matches at 7 bases. Germline V lookup: CDR1 ENHRY, CDR2 SYGVKD. The CDR3 is 17 amino acids. Losses at the gene ends were 4 bases for V and 0 bases for J; bases not matched to a gene: 9. The CDR3 sequence: CAISVSSGRSSYNEQFF. The DNA of the CDR3 is TGTGCCATCAGTGTATCTAGCGGTAGGAGCTCCTACAATGAGCAGTTCTTC.

The CDR3 coding sequence is TGTGCCAGCACGTCGGGCAATCAGCCCCAGCATTTT. Translation: CASTSGNQPQHF. V gene TRBV6-6 combines with J gene TRBJ1-5; D is undetermined. V lost 7 bases to trimming and J lost 2 bases, with 6 bases between them. This CDR3 spans 12 amino acids. Looked up from germline, CDR1 is MNHNY and CDR2 is SVGAGI (reference sequence).

This sequence joins TRBV10-3 and TRBJ2-7, with TRBD2 identical over 12 bases. The CDR3 is 19 amino acids. The germline V gene encodes CDR1 ENHRY and CDR2 SYGVKD. J gave up 1 base and V 3 bases, and 13 bases lay outside the gene matches. CDR3 nucleotides: TGTGCCATCAGTGACCCGACTAGCGGGGGACCTCCCCAATCCTACGAGCAGTACTTC. Translation gives CAISDPTSGGPPQSYEQYF.

With regard to this clone: The same CDR3 also results from other DNA sequences found in this sample. The chain recombines TRBV18 with TRBJ2-7; a weak D match, TRBD2 (6 bases). Germline V gene lookup returns CDR1 KGHSH and CDR2 LQKENI. CDR3 length: 14 amino acids. Trimming took 3 bases from V and 0 from J, leaving 9 bases between them. In DNA, the CDR3 is TGTGCCAGCTCACCCGGGACTGTCTCCTACGAGCAGTACTTC. Protein: CASSPGTVSYEQYF.

The rearrangement links TRBV2 to TRBJ2-1; 7 nucleotides align to TRBD1. The CDR3 has 13 residues. Trimming took 6 bases from V and 5 from J; bases not matched to a gene: 4. Germline V gives CDR1 SNHLY, CDR2 FYNNEI. CDR3 loop: CASSLDRDNEQFF. The CDR3 bases are TGTGCCAGCAGCCTTGACAGGGACAATGAGCAGTTCTTC. The variable domain in full, with the rest retrieved from reference TRBV2 and TRBJ2-1, is EPEVTQTPSHQVTQMGQEVILRCVPISNHLYFYWYRQILGQKVEFLVSFYNNEISEKSEIFDDQFSVERPDGSNFTLKIRSTKLEDSAMYFCASSLDRDNEQFFGPGTRLTVL.

The V call is TRBV11-3, the J call TRBJ1-1; no clear D gene. With 3 bases removed from V and 1 base from J, the gap between germline ends came to 6 bases. The CDR3 runs 13 residues. Germline-derived CDR1 and CDR2 are SGHNT and YENEEA. In nucleotides, the CDR3 is TGTGCCAGCAGCTTGGTAGAGAACACTGAAGCTTTCTTT. Amino acid sequence: CASSLVENTEAFF.

V is TRBV7-3 and J is TRBJ1-1, with 7 nucleotides matching TRBD1. The junction had 10 bases not matched to a gene; V was cut back by 4 bases and J by 5 bases. Germline assignment: CDR1 SGHTA and CDR2 FQGTGA. The CDR3 spans 15 residues. The CDR3 loop reads CASSSTTGVGTEAFF. For the CDR3, the DNA is TGTGCCAGCAGCTCAACAACAGGGGTTGGAACTGAAGCTTTCTTT.

This chain uses TRBV7-2 with TRBJ1-5; D not certain. Trimming removed 5 bases at V and 7 bases at J, with 12 bases between. Looked up from germline, CDR1 is SGHTA and CDR2 is FQGNSA. This CDR3 has 13 residues. The CDR3 DNA reads TGTGCCAGCAGCCCAGGCCATCAACAGCCCCAGCATTTT. It translates to CASSPGHQQPQHF.

The table lists this clone with a count of one. The chain combines TRBV27 with TRBJ1-5; a possible D gene is TRBD1 (5 bases). Germline assignment: CDR1 MNHEY and CDR2 SMNVEV (reference sequence). The CDR3 has 13 residues. The V end lost 5 bases, the J end lost 5 bases, and 10 bases lay between the germline ends. CDR3 sequence reads: CASSLWGDQPQHF. CDR3 DNA: TGTGCCAGCAGTCTCTGGGGGGATCAGCCCCAGCATTTT.

The chain recombines TRBV4-2 with TRBJ1-1; tentatively, D is TRBD1 (6 bases). This CDR3 is 15 amino acids long. Between the trimmed V and J ends, which lost 0 bases and 3 bases, there was a span of 11 bases. Germline loops: CDR1 LGHNA, CDR2 YNFKEQ. This chain's CDR3 is CASSQDLGADTEAFF. The CDR3 DNA reads as TGTGCCAGCAGCCAAGATCTGGGGGCTGACACTGAAGCTTTCTTT.

The rearrangement joins TRBV7-9 to TRBJ1-1; tentative D call: TRBD1 (6 bases). Germline lookup yields CDR1 SEHNR and CDR2 FQNEAQ (reference sequence). Deletions cut 5 bases from V and 2 bases from J, with 9 bases between. CDR3 length equals 13 residues. The DNA of the CDR3 is TGTGCCAGCAGCGCACAGGGTAACACTGAAGCTTTCTTT. Amino acids: CASSAQGNTEAFF. Based on the CDR3 plus reference TRBV7-9 and TRBJ1-1, the full variable domain is DTGVSQNPRHKITKRGQNVTFRCDPISEHNRLYWYRQTLGQGPEFLTYFQNEAQLEKSRLLSDRFSAERPKGSFSTLEIQRTEQGDSAMYLCASSAQGNTEAFFGQGTRLTVV.

The J gene is TRBJ2-1, the V gene TRBV5-1; TRBD2 matches 8 bases. Losses at the gene ends were 3 bases for V and 5 bases for J; bases not matched to a gene: 13. The length of the CDR3 is 17 residues. Germline values: CDR1 SGHRS, CDR2 YFSETQ. The CDR3 DNA follows: TGCGCCAGCAGCTCCCTTCCCCTGACTAGCGATCACAATGAGCAGTTCTTC. Its protein product is CASSSLPLTSDHNEQFF.